This T cell receptor (beta chain) originates from a study of blood T cells in healthy people across ages. Peripheral blood samples of around 11 milliliters were drawn from each donor. The table lists this clonotype with many counts. Antigen unknown. A second PCR, run for about 7 to 11 cycles, used a sample-barcoded 5' primer plus a J-beta primer mix. TCRdb redid the calling of the 5' RACE reads with MiXCR, one entry per CDR3 protein. The sample has about 620,000 distinct CDR3 sequences; approximately 52% are singletons. Germline lookup yields CDR1 SGHDN and CDR2 FVKESK. This CDR3 has 12 residues. V shed 2 bases and J shed 12 bases, with 11 bases lying between them. Overall study findings and caveats: Roughly linear age-related decline in beta diversity appeared, significant by age around 36. A greater number of naive CD4+ cells and higher diversity distinguished long-lived donors from aged donors.

The receptor was isolated from a woman of 80 years or more in good health. The chain recombines TRBV14 with TRBJ2-1; TRBD1 might be the D (5 bases). The sample consisted of blood. The CDR3 DNA follows: TGTGCCAGCAGCCAACCCCCAGGGCGGCAGTTCTTC. It translates to CASSQPPGRQFF.